Shown below are 26 T cell receptor beta chains from a single sample sequenced in a study of T cell repertoires in cytomegalovirus infection. TCRdb fed the reads into MiXCR, producing one record per CDR3 protein. Here the sample spans some 800,000 distinct CDR3 sequences, 25% to 35% being singletons. For these receptors, no antigen is known. The source was cultured CD8+ T cells from PBMCs, collected from culture after CMV antigen stimulation. These receptors all come from a human donor in good health (CMV status not recorded). Some clones in this sample may be carry-over from other donors' samples.

This sequence joins TRBV14 and TRBJ1-3; D is uncertain. With 1 base removed from V and 3 bases from J, the gap between germline ends came to 1 base. This CDR3 spans 12 amino acids. CDR1 and CDR2 from the germline V gene are SGHDN and FVKESK. This chain's CDR3 is CASSQVGNTIYF. DNA of the CDR3: TGTGCCAGCAGCCAAGTTGGAAACACCATATATTTT.

CDR3 DNA: TGTGCCAGCAGCCCCCAATTCGGACAGGGGGCAGATACGCAGTATTTT. Amino acids: CASSPQFGQGADTQYF. The V gene is TRBV9, the J gene TRBJ2-3, with 10 bases lining up with TRBD1. This CDR3 has 16 amino acids. Germline lookup yields CDR1 SGDLS and CDR2 YYNGEE. V lost 4 bases, J lost 4 bases, and 9 bases stayed unmatched.

This chain joins TRBV7-3 and TRBJ2-3; the match to TRBD2 covers 9 bases. Germline V lookup: CDR1 SGHTA, CDR2 FQGTGA. The CDR3 is 21 residues long. Unmatched junction bases numbered 17, after V lost 1 base and J lost 0 bases. The DNA of the CDR3 is TGTGCCAGCAGCTTAAGCCCCGGGGGCGGGGGGGATATACCGAGCACAGATACGCAGTATTTT. Its protein is CASSLSPGGGGDIPSTDTQYF.

The rearrangement links TRBV12-3 or TRBV12-4 to TRBJ2-1; D remains ambiguous. Trimming removed 4 bases at V and 6 bases at J, with 7 bases between. The CDR3 sequence is 12 residues long. CDR3 residues: CASSSNPNEQFF. The CDR3 DNA reads TGTGCCAGCAGTTCCAACCCCAATGAGCAGTTCTTC.

This clonotype was observed many times. This chain links TRBV4-1 with TRBJ1-2, with D hard to call. The CDR3 length is 15 residues. Germline values: CDR1 MGHRA, CDR2 YSYEKL. The ends were cut back, 1 base at V and 5 bases at J, with 14 bases in the middle. The CDR3: CASSQVYPGGYGYTF. The DNA for the CDR3 is TGCGCCAGCAGCCAAGTCTATCCGGGCGGATATGGCTACACCTTC.

This CDR3 is CASSAGTGGITEAFF. DNA of the CDR3: TGTGCCAGCAGTGCCGGGACAGGGGGAATCACTGAAGCTTTCTTT. The rearrangement joins TRBV25-1 to TRBJ1-1; 11 bases are a match to TRBD1. Germline V gene sequence: CDR1 MGHDK, CDR2 SYGVNS. The CDR3 length is 15 residues. J lost 4 bases, V lost 4 bases, and 5 bases had no gene match.

This clonotype was detected a few times. The gene calls are TRBV2 and TRBJ2-1, with a tentative D call TRBD2 (5 bases). Looked up from germline, CDR1 is SNHLY and CDR2 is FYNNEI. With 8 bases removed from V and 12 bases from J, the gap between germline ends came to 17 bases. The CDR3 runs 12 residues. The CDR3 spells CASELSIEGQFF. CDR3 nucleotides: TGTGCCAGCGAACTCTCAATTGAGGGGCAGTTCTTC.

This clonotype was found a few times. J is TRBJ1-5 and V is TRBV12-3 or TRBV12-4; 10 positions match TRBD1. The CDR3 has 14 amino acids. J lost 5 bases, V lost 6 bases, and 4 bases had no gene match. Written as DNA, the CDR3 is TGTGCCAGCAGCCGGGACAGGGGATATCAGCCCCAGCATTTT. Protein sequence: CASSRDRGYQPQHF.

This clonotype was counted a few times. This chain connects TRBV7-2 to TRBJ1-2; D is perhaps TRBD1 (6 bases). With 4 bases removed from V and 8 bases from J, the gap between germline ends came to 11 bases. Germline CDR1 and CDR2: SGHTA and FQGNSA. The CDR3 runs to 12 residues. CDR3 amino acids: CASSSGTIGYTF. The CDR3, as DNA: TGTGCCAGCAGCTCTGGGACAATCGGCTACACCTTC.

This chain connects TRBV29-1 to TRBJ2-3; 7 bases are a match to TRBD1. V lost 4 bases, J lost 2 bases, and 12 bases stayed unmatched. Germline V gene data show CDR1 as SQVTM and CDR2 as ANQGSEA. This CDR3 is built from 16 residues. The CDR3 reads CSVAEWTGPDTDTQYF. CDR3 DNA: TGCAGCGTTGCCGAGTGGACAGGCCCGGACACAGATACGCAGTATTTT.

The rearrangement joins TRBV27 to TRBJ1-5; the D is unclear. The germline gives CDR1 MNHEY, CDR2 SMNVEV (reference sequence). There are 15 residues in the CDR3. The V gene lost 6 bases and the J gene lost 1 base, with 13 bases spanning the gap. This CDR3 is CASRTDALSNQPQHF. In DNA form, the CDR3 reads TGTGCCAGCAGGACGGACGCACTGAGCAATCAGCCCCAGCATTTT.

V usage is TRBV27 and J usage is TRBJ1-2; the D is unclear. The germline CDR1 and CDR2 sequences are MNHEY and SMNVEV (reference sequence). V was pared by 5 bases and J by 2 bases, with 9 bases between. The CDR3 spans 13 residues. CDR3 coding DNA: TGTGCCAGCAGTATCACCGCGAACTATGGCTACACCTTC. Its translation: CASSITANYGYTF.

This clonotype was seen a handful of times. This chain connects TRBV24-1 to TRBJ1-2; D is ambiguous. Germline values: CDR1 KGHDR, CDR2 SFDVKD. V was trimmed by 5 bases and J by 2 bases, leaving 14 bases between them. This CDR3 comprises 15 residues. The CDR3 region has the DNA TGTGCCACCAGTGGTCCCGGGGAGGCAAACTATGGCTACACCTTC. Its protein is CATSGPGEANYGYTF.

J is TRBJ2-2 and V is TRBV7-6; D is perhaps TRBD1 or TRBD2 (6 bases each). This CDR3 region has 13 residues. V lost 9 bases to trimming and J lost 3 bases, with 11 bases between them. CDR1 is SGHVS, CDR2 FNYEAQ, per germline. CDR3 in DNA: TGTGCCAGAGAGGAGGGGGACACCGGGGAGCTGTTTTTT. This encodes CAREEGDTGELFF.

The J gene is TRBJ2-3, the V gene TRBV7-6; possibly TRBD1 for D (6 bases). This CDR3 comprises 15 residues. V dropped 7 bases and J dropped 1 base, with 15 bases sitting between them. Per the germline V gene, CDR1 is SGHVS and CDR2 is FNYEAQ. In nucleotides, the CDR3 is TGTGCCAGCACCCTTTATCGACAGGGCACAGATACGCAGTATTTT. Translating it yields CASTLYRQGTDTQYF.

The chain carries TRBV5-4 and TRBJ1-1; perhaps TRBD1 as D (6 bases). Germline loops: CDR1 SGHNT, CDR2 YYREEE (reference sequence). CDR3 length equals 13 residues. Trimming pared 5 bases from V and 0 bases from J, leaving 8 bases between. CDR3 protein: CASRGGLNTEAFF. The CDR3 bases are TGTGCCAGCAGGGGGGGCTTGAACACTGAAGCTTTCTTT. The full variable domain, completed using reference TRBV5-4 and TRBJ1-1, is ETGVTQSPTHLIKTRGQQVTLRCSSQSGHNTVSWYQQALGQGPQFIFQYYREEENGRGNFPPRFSGLQFPNYSSELNVNALELDDSALYLCASRGGLNTEAFFGQGTRLTVV.

This clonotype was seen more than once but under ten times. The rearrangement joins TRBV7-2 to TRBJ2-2, with TRBD2 matching over 7 bases. This CDR3 contains 13 residues. With 5 bases clipped from V and 8 bases from J, the junction kept 5 bases outside the gene matches. Germline CDR1 and CDR2: SGHTA and FQGNSA. The CDR3 DNA reads TGTGCCAGCAGCCGTTTTAGCGGGGGGGAGCTGTTTTTT. Translating it yields CASSRFSGGELFF.

This clonotype occurred a few times. This chain links TRBV10-2 with TRBJ2-5; D is uncertain. The CDR3 extends over 10 amino acids. Trimming took off 4 bases at V and 4 bases at J, with 1 base between the two ends. Germline values: CDR1 WSHSY, CDR2 SAAADI. CDR3 nucleotides: TGCGCCAGCAGTGCAGAGACCCAGTACTTC. This codes for CASSAETQYF.

The genes are TRBV6-6 and TRBJ1-5; D is perhaps TRBD1 (5 bases). The germline V gene has CDR1 MNHNY and CDR2 SVGAGI (reference sequence). V was shortened by 5 bases and J by 2 bases, with 16 bases between the two germline ends. The length of the CDR3 is 16 residues. The CDR3: CASSPDRYAGNQPQHF. Here the CDR3 DNA reads TGTGCCAGCAGTCCAGACAGATACGCCGGCAATCAGCCCCAGCATTTT.

V and J are TRBV6-5 and TRBJ2-7; D might be TRBD1 (6 bases). The CDR3 spans 14 residues. The germline V gene encodes CDR1 MNHEY and CDR2 SVGAGI. The V end lost 1 base, the J end lost 4 bases, and 11 bases lay between the germline ends. The CDR3: CASSYFGQGYEQYF. The CDR3 DNA sequence: TGTGCCAGCAGTTACTTCGGTCAGGGGTACGAGCAGTACTTC.

This clonotype was observed a few times. The rearrangement links TRBV12-3 or TRBV12-4 to TRBJ1-1; D might be TRBD1 (5 bases). V was shortened by 2 bases and J by 11 bases, with 15 bases between the two germline ends. The CDR3 loop spans 13 amino acids. The DNA for the CDR3 is TGTGCCAGCAGTTTACAGGGCGCCACGGACGCTTTCTTT. Protein product: CASSLQGATDAFF.

This clonotype turned up a few times. The J gene is TRBJ1-2, the V gene TRBV12-3 or TRBV12-4; 7 positions agree with TRBD1. The CDR3 runs to 13 residues. V was pared by 3 bases and J by 8 bases, with 6 bases of the junction left unmatched. The CDR3 coding sequence is TGTGCCAGCAGTTTCGGGACAGCCTTAGGCTACACCTTC. It encodes CASSFGTALGYTF.

This sequence joins TRBV12-3 or TRBV12-4 and TRBJ1-2; 10 bases agree with TRBD1. Trimming at V came to 5 bases and at J to 7 bases, leaving 13 bases not matched to a gene. The CDR3 runs to 16 residues. The CDR3 reads CASSKSGTGDSFGYTF. The CDR3 nucleotides read TGTGCCAGCAGTAAATCCGGGACAGGGGACAGTTTTGGCTACACCTTC.

This chain connects TRBV13 to TRBJ2-3, with 11 bases that match TRBD2. The CDR3 consists of 18 residues. CDR1 and CDR2 (germline): PRHDT, FYEKMQ (reference sequence). Germline trimming cut 0 bases from V and 2 bases from J; bases unmatched to any gene: 7. This chain's CDR3 is CASSLGLAGGLPTDTQYF. The CDR3 nucleotides are TGTGCCAGCAGCTTAGGCCTAGCGGGGGGCTTACCCACAGATACGCAGTATTTT. Full variable domain (outside the CDR3, taken from reference TRBV13 and TRBJ2-3): AAGVIQSPRHLIKEKRETATLKCYPIPRHDTVYWYQQGPGQDPQFLISFYEKMQSDKGSIPDRFSAQQFSDYHSELNMSSLELGDSALYFCASSLGLAGGLPTDTQYFGPGTRLTVL.

The chain is built from TRBV19 and TRBJ1-5; D is unresolved. CDR1 is LNHDA and CDR2 is SQIVND in the germline V gene (reference sequence). The V and J ends lost 5 bases and 0 bases respectively, with 17 bases between them. The CDR3 has 17 amino acids. The CDR3 reads CASSLLRGEYSNQPQHF. The CDR3 DNA follows: TGTGCCAGTAGTCTCTTACGGGGAGAATATAGCAATCAGCCCCAGCATTTT.

The gene calls are TRBV19 and TRBJ1-5, with D perhaps matching TRBD1 (5 bases). Germline V gene data show CDR1 as LNHDA and CDR2 as SQIVND (reference sequence). Trimming cost V 6 bases and J 4 bases, with 10 bases left between them. This CDR3 has 13 residues. Here the CDR3 reads CASSGNRNQPQHF. DNA of the CDR3: TGTGCCAGTAGCGGGAACAGGAATCAGCCCCAGCATTTT.